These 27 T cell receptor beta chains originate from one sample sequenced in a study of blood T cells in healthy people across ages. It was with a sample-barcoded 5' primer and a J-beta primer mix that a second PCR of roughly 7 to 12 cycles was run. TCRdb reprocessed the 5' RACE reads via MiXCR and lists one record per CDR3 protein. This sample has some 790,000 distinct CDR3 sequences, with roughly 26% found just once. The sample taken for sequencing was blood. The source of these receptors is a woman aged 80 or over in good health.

CDR3 region: CSVGWRGAYEQYF. The CDR3 DNA is TGCAGCGTTGGATGGAGGGGGGCCTACGAGCAGTACTTC. This chain uses TRBV29-1 with TRBJ2-7; D possibly matches TRBD1 or TRBD2 (6 bases each). This CDR3 is built from 13 residues. V was cut by 4 bases and J by 2 bases, with 12 bases left in between. Looked up from germline, CDR1 is SQVTM and CDR2 is ANQGSEA.

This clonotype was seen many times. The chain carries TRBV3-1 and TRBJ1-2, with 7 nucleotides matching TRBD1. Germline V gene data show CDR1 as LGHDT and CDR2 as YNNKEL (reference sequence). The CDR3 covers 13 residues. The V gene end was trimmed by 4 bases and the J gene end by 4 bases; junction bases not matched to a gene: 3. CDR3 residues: CASSRRQGYGYTF. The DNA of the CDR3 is TGTGCCAGCAGCCGCCGACAGGGCTATGGCTACACCTTC.

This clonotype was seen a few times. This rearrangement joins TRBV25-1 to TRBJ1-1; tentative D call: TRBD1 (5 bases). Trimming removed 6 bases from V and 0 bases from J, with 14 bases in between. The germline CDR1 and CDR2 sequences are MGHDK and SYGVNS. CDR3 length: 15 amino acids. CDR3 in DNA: TGTGCCAGCAGGGACACCGGTATCTTGAACACTGAAGCTTTCTTT. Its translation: CASRDTGILNTEAFF.

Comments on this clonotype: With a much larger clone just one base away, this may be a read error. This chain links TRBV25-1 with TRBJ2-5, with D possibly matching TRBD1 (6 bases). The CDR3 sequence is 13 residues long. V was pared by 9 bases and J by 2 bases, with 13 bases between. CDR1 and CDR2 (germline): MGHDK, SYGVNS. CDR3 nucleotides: TGTGCCAGAACCAACAGGGTTCAAGAGACCCAGTACTTC. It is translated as CARTNRVQETQYF.

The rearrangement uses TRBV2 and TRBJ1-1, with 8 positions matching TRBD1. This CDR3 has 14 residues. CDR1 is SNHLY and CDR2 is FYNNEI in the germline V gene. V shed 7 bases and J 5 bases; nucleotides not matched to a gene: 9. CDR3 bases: TGTGCCAGCACCCGTAGACAGGGGAGGACTGAAGCTTTCTTT. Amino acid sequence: CASTRRQGRTEAFF.

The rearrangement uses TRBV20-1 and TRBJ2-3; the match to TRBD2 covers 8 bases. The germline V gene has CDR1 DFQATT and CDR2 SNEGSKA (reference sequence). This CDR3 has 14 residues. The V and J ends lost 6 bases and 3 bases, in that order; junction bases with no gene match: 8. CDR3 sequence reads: CSALGGGRTDTQYF. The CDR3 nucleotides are TGCAGTGCCCTCGGGGGGGGGAGGACAGATACGCAGTATTTT.

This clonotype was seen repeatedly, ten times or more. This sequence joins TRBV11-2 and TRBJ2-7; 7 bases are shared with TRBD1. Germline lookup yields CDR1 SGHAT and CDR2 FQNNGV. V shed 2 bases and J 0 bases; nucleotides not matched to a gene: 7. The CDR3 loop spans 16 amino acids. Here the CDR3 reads CASSLNRGFSSYEQYF. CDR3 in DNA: TGTGCCAGCAGCTTAAACAGGGGATTTAGCTCCTACGAGCAGTACTTC.

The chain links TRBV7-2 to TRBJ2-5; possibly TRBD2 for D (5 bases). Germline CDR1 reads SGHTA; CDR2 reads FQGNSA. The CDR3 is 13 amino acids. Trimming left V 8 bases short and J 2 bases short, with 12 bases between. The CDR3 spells CASGRELQETQYF. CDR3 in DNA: TGTGCCAGCGGTAGGGAGCTACAAGAGACCCAGTACTTC.

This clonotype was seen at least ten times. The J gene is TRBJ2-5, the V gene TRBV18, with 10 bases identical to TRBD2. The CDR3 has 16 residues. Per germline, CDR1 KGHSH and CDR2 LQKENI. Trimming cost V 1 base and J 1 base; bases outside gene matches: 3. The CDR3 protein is CASSPRTSGFQETQYF. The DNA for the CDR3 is TGTGCCAGCTCACCACGGACTAGCGGATTCCAAGAGACCCAGTACTTC.

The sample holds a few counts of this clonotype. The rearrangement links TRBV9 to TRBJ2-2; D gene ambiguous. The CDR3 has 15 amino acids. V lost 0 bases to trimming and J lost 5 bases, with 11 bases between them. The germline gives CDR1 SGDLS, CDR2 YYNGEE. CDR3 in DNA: TGTGCCAGCAGCGTAGAGGGCTACCGGACCGGGGAGCTGTTTTTT. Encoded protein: CASSVEGYRTGELFF. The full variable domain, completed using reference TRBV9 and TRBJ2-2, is DSGVTQTPKHLITATGQRVTLRCSPRSGDLSVYWYQQSLDQGLQFLIQYYNGEERAKGNILERFSAQQFPDLHSELNLSSLELGDSALYFCASSVEGYRTGELFFGEGSRLTVL.

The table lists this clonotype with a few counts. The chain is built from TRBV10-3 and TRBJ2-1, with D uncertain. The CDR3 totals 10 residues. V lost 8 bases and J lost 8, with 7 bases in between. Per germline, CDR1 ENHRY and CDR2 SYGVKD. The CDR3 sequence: CAIGGDEQFF. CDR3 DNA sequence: TGTGCCATCGGCGGAGATGAGCAGTTCTTC.

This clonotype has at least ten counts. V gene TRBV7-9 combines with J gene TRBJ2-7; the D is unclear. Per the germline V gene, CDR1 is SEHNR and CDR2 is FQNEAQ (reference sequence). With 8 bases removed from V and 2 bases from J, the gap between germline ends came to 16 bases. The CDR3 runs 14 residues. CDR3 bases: TGTGCCAGCGGAGAAAGAAGGACCCCCTACGAGCAGTACTTC. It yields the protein CASGERRTPYEQYF.

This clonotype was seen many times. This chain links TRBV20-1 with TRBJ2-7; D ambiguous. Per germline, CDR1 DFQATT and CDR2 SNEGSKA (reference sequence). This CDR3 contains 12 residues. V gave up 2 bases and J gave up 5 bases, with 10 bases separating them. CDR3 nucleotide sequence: TGCAGTGCTAGACCCCCCTTGAACGAGCAGTACTTC. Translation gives CSARPPLNEQYF.

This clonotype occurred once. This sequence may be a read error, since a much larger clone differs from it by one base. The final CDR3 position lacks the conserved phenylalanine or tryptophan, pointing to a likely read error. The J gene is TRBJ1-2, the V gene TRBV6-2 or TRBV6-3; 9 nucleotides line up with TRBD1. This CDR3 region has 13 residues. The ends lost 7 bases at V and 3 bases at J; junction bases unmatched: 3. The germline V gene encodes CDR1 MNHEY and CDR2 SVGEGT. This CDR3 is CASTRDRDYGYTV. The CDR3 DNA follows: TGTGCCAGCACCAGGGACAGGGACTATGGCTACACCGTC.

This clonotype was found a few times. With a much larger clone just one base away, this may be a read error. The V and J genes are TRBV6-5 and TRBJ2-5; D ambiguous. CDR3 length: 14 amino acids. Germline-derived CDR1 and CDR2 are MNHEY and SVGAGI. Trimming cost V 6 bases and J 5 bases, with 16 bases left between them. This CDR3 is CASRCIGSRETQYF. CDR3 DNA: TGTGCCAGCAGATGTATTGGGTCTCGGGAGACCCAGTACTTC.

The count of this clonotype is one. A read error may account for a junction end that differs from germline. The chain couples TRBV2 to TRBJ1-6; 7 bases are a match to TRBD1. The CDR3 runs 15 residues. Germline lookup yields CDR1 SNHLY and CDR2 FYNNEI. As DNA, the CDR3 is TGTGCCAGCAGGGCTGGGACAGACTATAATTCACCCCTCCACTTC. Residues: CASRAGTDYNSPLHF.

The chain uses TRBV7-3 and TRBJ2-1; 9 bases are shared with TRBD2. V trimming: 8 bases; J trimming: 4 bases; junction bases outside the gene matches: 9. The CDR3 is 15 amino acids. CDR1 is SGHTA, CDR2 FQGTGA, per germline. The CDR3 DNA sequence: TGTGCCAGCCAACCCGCGGGGGGGTCATACAATGAGCAGTTCTTC. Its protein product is CASQPAGGSYNEQFF.

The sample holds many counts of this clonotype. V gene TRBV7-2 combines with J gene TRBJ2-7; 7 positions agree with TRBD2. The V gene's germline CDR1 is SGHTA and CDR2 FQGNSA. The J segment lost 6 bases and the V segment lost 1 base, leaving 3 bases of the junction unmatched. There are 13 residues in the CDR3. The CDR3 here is CASSLGTRVEQYF. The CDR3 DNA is TGTGCCAGCAGCTTAGGGACTAGAGTCGAGCAGTACTTC.

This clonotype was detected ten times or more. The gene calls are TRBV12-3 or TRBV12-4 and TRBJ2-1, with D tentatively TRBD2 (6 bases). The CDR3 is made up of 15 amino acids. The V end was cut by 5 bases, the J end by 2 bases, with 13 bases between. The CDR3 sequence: CASSGGSGPYNEQFF. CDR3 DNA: TGTGCCAGCAGTGGGGGGTCGGGTCCCTACAATGAGCAGTTCTTC.

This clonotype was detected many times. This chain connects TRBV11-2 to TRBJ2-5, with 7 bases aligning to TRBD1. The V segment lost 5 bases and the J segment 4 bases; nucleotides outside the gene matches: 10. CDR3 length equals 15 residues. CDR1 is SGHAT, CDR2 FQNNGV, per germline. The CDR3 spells CASSPGTAWRETQYF. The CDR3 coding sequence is TGTGCCAGCAGCCCCGGGACAGCCTGGCGAGAGACCCAGTACTTC.

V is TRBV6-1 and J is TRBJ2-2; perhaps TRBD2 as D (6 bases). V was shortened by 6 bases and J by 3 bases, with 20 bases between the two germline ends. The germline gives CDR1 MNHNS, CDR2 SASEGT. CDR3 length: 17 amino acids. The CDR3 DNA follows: TGTGCCAGCAGCGGACTACAGGAATTTTGGTACACCGGGGAGCTGTTTTTT. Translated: CASSGLQEFWYTGELFF.

CDR3 DNA sequence: TGTGCCAGCGGGAAAAGGGGGGGACCCACCGGGGAGCTGTTTTTT. Amino acid sequence: CASGKRGGPTGELFF. V gene TRBV2 combines with J gene TRBJ2-2; D perhaps matches TRBD2 (7 bases). From germline, CDR1 is SNHLY and CDR2 FYNNEI. The CDR3 is made up of 15 amino acids. The ends were cut back, 8 bases at V and 4 bases at J, with 17 bases in the middle.

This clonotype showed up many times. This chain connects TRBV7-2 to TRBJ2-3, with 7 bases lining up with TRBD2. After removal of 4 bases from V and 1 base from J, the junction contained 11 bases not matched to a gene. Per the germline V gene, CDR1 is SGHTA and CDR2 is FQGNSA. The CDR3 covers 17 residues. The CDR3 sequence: CASSSFRGVRGTDTQYF. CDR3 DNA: TGTGCCAGCAGCTCCTTCCGGGGGGTCAGGGGCACAGATACGCAGTATTTT.

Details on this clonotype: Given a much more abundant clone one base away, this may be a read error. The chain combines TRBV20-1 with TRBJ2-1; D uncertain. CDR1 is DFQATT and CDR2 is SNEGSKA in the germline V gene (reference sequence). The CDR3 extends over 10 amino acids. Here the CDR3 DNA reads TGCAGTGCTAAGTACAATGGGCAGTTCTTC. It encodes CSAKYNGQFF.

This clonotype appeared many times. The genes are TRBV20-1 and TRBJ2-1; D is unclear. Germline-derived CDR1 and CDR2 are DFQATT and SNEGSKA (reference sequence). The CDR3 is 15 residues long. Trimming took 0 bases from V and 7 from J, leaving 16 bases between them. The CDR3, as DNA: TGCAGTGCTAGAGATGGCGGCACCGGTACGAATGAGCAGTTCTTC. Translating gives CSARDGGTGTNEQFF.

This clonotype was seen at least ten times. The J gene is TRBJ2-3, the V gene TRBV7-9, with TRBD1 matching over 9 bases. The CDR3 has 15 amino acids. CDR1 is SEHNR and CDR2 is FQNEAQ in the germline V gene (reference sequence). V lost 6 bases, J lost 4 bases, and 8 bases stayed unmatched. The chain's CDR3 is CASSYTGGPSDTQYF. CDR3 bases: TGTGCCAGCAGTTACACAGGGGGCCCGTCAGATACGCAGTATTTT.

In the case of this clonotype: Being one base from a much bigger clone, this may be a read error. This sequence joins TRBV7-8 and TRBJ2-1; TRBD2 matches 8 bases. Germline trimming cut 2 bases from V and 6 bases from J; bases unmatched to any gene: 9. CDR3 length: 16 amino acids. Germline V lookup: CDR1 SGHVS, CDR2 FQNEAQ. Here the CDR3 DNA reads TGTGCCAGCAGCTTATCCGACGGGGGGGCTATCAATGAGCAGTTCTTC. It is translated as CASSLSDGGAINEQFF.